What follows are 31 T cell receptor beta chains derived from one specimen sequenced in a study of T-cell memory formation after mild COVID-19. MiXCR was run by TCRdb on the 5' RACE reads, yielding one entry per CDR3 protein. The sample gives some 130,000 distinct CDR3 sequences, roughly 15% of which show up once; approximately 15% is in the top ten. The material sequenced was PBMCs or a T cell subset sorted from them (not recorded which). These receptors originate from an adult woman who had mild COVID-19 (a few samples of this study predate the infection). Cell type and time point are not known.

This clonotype was detected a few times. The chain uses TRBV4-3 and TRBJ1-1; possibly TRBD1 for D (5 bases). With 1 base removed from V and 7 bases from J, the gap between germline ends came to 13 bases. The CDR3 length is 14 residues. Per the germline V gene, CDR1 is LGHNA and CDR2 is YSLEER. CDR3 residues: CASSQVGRDGEAFF. The CDR3 coding sequence is TGCGCCAGCAGCCAAGTGGGGCGGGACGGTGAAGCTTTCTTT.

This clonotype was seen a handful of times. The CDR3 region has the DNA TGCGCCAGCAGCTTGGGGGAGTCGGCCTACAATGAGCAGTTCTTC. Amino acid sequence: CASSLGESAYNEQFF. The genes are TRBV5-1 and TRBJ2-1, with a possible D match to TRBD2 (5 bases). V shed 0 bases and J shed 2 bases, with 9 bases lying between them. Germline V gives CDR1 SGHRS, CDR2 YFSETQ. The CDR3 has 15 residues.

The sample holds a few counts of this clonotype. J is TRBJ1-1 and V is TRBV4-2; D is ambiguous. Germline V gene lookup returns CDR1 LGHNA and CDR2 YNFKEQ. The CDR3 runs to 13 residues. The V end was cut by 0 bases, the J end by 7 bases, with 9 bases between. The chain's CDR3 is CASSQERQIEAFF. The CDR3 coding sequence is TGTGCCAGCAGCCAAGAGAGGCAGATTGAAGCTTTCTTT.

The genes are TRBV4-3 and TRBJ2-2; D gene uncertain. The CDR3 length is 16 residues. The V gene's germline CDR1 is LGHNA and CDR2 YSLEER. With 0 bases removed from V and 4 bases from J, the gap between germline ends came to 12 bases. The CDR3 bases are TGCGCCAGCAGCCAAGAGGTGGCGAGCGCCACCGGGGAGCTGTTTTTT. Its protein is CASSQEVASATGELFF.

Only a few counts were recorded for this clonotype. The gene calls are TRBV29-1 and TRBJ1-2, with a tentative D call TRBD1 (5 bases). CDR3 length: 11 amino acids. The germline CDR1 and CDR2 sequences are SQVTM and ANQGSEA. V was pared by 6 bases and J by 6 bases, with 11 bases between. CDR3 amino acids: CSVRDLNGYTF. The CDR3 DNA sequence: TGCAGCGTCAGGGATCTAAATGGCTACACCTTC.

This clonotype was observed a few times. This chain joins TRBV11-3 and TRBJ2-1, with unresolved D. The CDR3 runs to 13 residues. The V end was cut by 6 bases, the J end by 5 bases, with 11 bases between. CDR1 SGHNT and CDR2 YENEEA come from the germline V gene. Here the CDR3 reads CASSRDHNNEQFF. The CDR3 DNA reads as TGTGCCAGCAGTCGAGACCACAACAATGAGCAGTTCTTC.

The CDR3 DNA is TGTGCCACCAGCACCGGGAGGAACAAAAACATTCAGTACTTC. Translation: CATSTGRNKNIQYF. This chain joins TRBV15 and TRBJ2-4, with 7 bases identical to TRBD2. CDR3 length: 14 residues. The V gene's germline CDR1 is LNHNV and CDR2 YYDKDF (reference sequence). V lost 4 bases, J lost 3 bases, and 3 bases stayed unmatched.

This clonotype was picked up a small number of times. The genes are TRBV7-9 and TRBJ1-5, with D perhaps matching TRBD1 (6 bases). Per the germline V gene, CDR1 is SEHNR and CDR2 is FQNEAQ (reference sequence). The CDR3 extends over 15 amino acids. V lost 4 bases to trimming and J lost 5 bases, with 15 bases between them. CDR3 loop: CASSSKGGADQPQHF. CDR3 DNA: TGTGCCAGCAGCTCAAAGGGGGGGGCGGATCAGCCCCAGCATTTT.

The V and J genes are TRBV20-1 and TRBJ2-7; 9 nucleotides agree with TRBD1. The length of the CDR3 is 15 residues. From germline, CDR1 is DFQATT and CDR2 SNEGSKA (reference sequence). Trimming cost V 4 bases and J 2 bases; bases outside gene matches: 9. The CDR3 sequence is CSAKRPGTGPYEQYF. The CDR3 DNA is TGCAGTGCTAAAAGACCCGGGACAGGGCCCTACGAGCAGTACTTC.

This clonotype showed up just a few times. V gene TRBV5-1 combines with J gene TRBJ2-7; 9 bases line up with TRBD2. Per the germline V gene, CDR1 is SGHRS and CDR2 is YFSETQ. This CDR3 has 15 amino acids. The trim removed 5 bases at V and 5 bases at J, leaving 11 bases unmatched. This chain's CDR3 is CASSPTGTSSNEQYF. The CDR3, as DNA: TGCGCCAGCAGTCCTACCGGGACTAGCAGTAACGAGCAGTACTTC.

This clonotype was seen only a few times. The chain is built from TRBV7-3 and TRBJ1-1, with no clear D. Germline loops: CDR1 SGHTA, CDR2 FQGTGA. V lost 0 bases, J lost 0 bases, and 2 bases lay in between. CDR3 length: 13 residues. The CDR3 spells CASSLTLNTEAFF. The CDR3 DNA sequence: TGTGCCAGCAGCTTAACGCTGAACACTGAAGCTTTCTTT.

This clonotype was counted between two and nine times. This chain links TRBV6-5 with TRBJ1-2; D may be TRBD1 (5 bases). Deletions cut 10 bases from V and 1 base from J, with 10 bases between. The CDR3 has 12 amino acids. Germline CDR1 reads MNHEY; CDR2 reads SVGAGI. In DNA form, the CDR3 reads TGTGCCACCGACGACAGTAACTATGGCTACACCTTC. This codes for CATDDSNYGYTF.

This clonotype has just a few counts. V is TRBV3-1 and J is TRBJ1-2; 7 nucleotides align to TRBD1. Germline V gives CDR1 LGHDT, CDR2 YNNKEL (reference sequence). The CDR3 runs 14 residues. The ends lost 2 bases at V and 6 bases at J; junction bases unmatched: 6. CDR3 protein: CASSQLYRGNGYTF. CDR3 nucleotides: TGTGCCAGCAGCCAACTCTACAGGGGTAATGGCTACACCTTC.

This clonotype was counted a few times. The J gene is TRBJ2-3, the V gene TRBV23-1; TRBD2 matches 13 bases. TRBV23-1 carries the ORF label, with uncertain function. The CDR3 length is 17 residues. Unmatched junction bases numbered 5, after V lost 0 bases and J lost 5 bases. CDR3 sequence: CASSQSGLAGERDTQYF. Here the CDR3 DNA reads TGCGCCAGCAGTCAATCTGGACTAGCGGGAGAACGAGATACGCAGTATTTT.

This clonotype was seen a handful of times. This chain links TRBV7-9 with TRBJ2-2, with D tentatively TRBD1 (6 bases). CDR3 length: 16 residues. Germline V lookup: CDR1 SEHNR, CDR2 FQNEAQ (reference sequence). Trimming removed 1 base from V and 5 bases from J, with 14 bases in between. CDR3 protein: CASSLVSGTTTGELFF. Here the CDR3 DNA reads TGTGCCAGCAGCTTAGTTTCCGGGACAACTACCGGGGAGCTGTTTTTT.

This clonotype came up a few times. This chain connects TRBV20-1 to TRBJ1-4; unclear D gene. Between the trimmed V and J ends, which lost 1 base and 6 bases, there was a span of 18 bases. Per the germline V gene, CDR1 is DFQATT and CDR2 is SNEGSKA (reference sequence). There are 16 residues in the CDR3. The CDR3 region is CSARALTGRGDEKLFF. CDR3 coding DNA: TGCAGTGCTAGAGCCCTCACCGGGAGAGGCGATGAAAAACTGTTTTTT.

The gene calls are TRBV7-6 and TRBJ1-2; no clear D gene. This CDR3 region has 13 residues. Trimming took 5 bases from V and 1 from J, leaving 8 bases between them. The V gene's germline CDR1 is SGHVS and CDR2 FNYEAQ. CDR3 amino acids: CASSPGFNYGYTF. CDR3 nucleotide sequence: TGTGCCAGCAGCCCGGGCTTTAACTATGGCTACACCTTC.

Only a few counts were recorded for this clonotype. The chain uses TRBV20-1 and TRBJ2-7; no reliable D call. Germline V CDR1 and CDR2: DFQATT, SNEGSKA (reference sequence). V was cut by 6 bases and J by 5 bases, with 17 bases left in between. This CDR3 has 13 amino acids. CDR3 sequence (DNA): TGCAGTGCGGCCCCGAATCCTATGGACGAGCAGTACTTC. Protein sequence: CSAAPNPMDEQYF.

There are a few counts of this clonotype. The chain recombines TRBV12-3 or TRBV12-4 with TRBJ2-3; 8 bases align to TRBD2. The CDR3 has 14 residues. Unmatched junction bases numbered 13, after V lost 5 bases and J lost 12 bases. As DNA, the CDR3 is TGTGCCAGCAGTCCCGGGGGGGATCTAGCGGCACAGTATTTT. As protein: CASSPGGDLAAQYF.

The chain is built from TRBV5-1 and TRBJ2-7; perhaps TRBD1 as D (7 bases). CDR1 is SGHRS and CDR2 is YFSETQ in the germline V gene. The CDR3 is 15 residues long. V was trimmed by 2 bases and J by 2 bases, leaving 14 bases between them. The CDR3 DNA reads as TGCGCCAGCAGCTTAGGTCCAGGGGGGACCTACGAGCAGTACTTC. Encoded protein: CASSLGPGGTYEQYF.

The chain recombines TRBV5-6 with TRBJ2-5; TRBD2 is a possible D gene (5 bases). The V gene lost 1 base and the J gene lost 2 bases, with 6 bases spanning the gap. Germline V gene data show CDR1 as SGHDT and CDR2 as YYEEEE. The CDR3 covers 13 residues. This CDR3 reads CASSLTRQETQYF. CDR3 sequence (DNA): TGTGCCAGCAGCTTGACTAGACAAGAGACCCAGTACTTC.

The chain employs TRBV29-1 and TRBJ2-3; TRBD1 matches 7 bases. V shed 3 bases and J 5 bases; nucleotides not matched to a gene: 5. Per the germline V gene, CDR1 is SQVTM and CDR2 is ANQGSEA. The CDR3 contains 13 residues. CDR3 region: CSVDGTEQDTQYF. As DNA, the CDR3 is TGCAGCGTTGATGGGACAGAGCAAGATACGCAGTATTTT.

This clonotype was seen a few times. This chain connects TRBV12-3 or TRBV12-4 to TRBJ2-2; TRBD1 matches 10 bases. This CDR3 is 18 amino acids long. The J segment lost 0 bases and the V segment lost 0 bases, leaving 4 bases of the junction unmatched. DNA of the CDR3: TGTGCCAGCAGTTTAGCGTTGGGACAGGGGCCGAACACCGGGGAGCTGTTTTTT. This codes for CASSLALGQGPNTGELFF.

The chain joins TRBV5-1 to TRBJ1-1; D ambiguous. CDR3 length: 11 residues. CDR1 is SGHRS, CDR2 YFSETQ, per germline. With 5 bases removed from V and 2 bases from J, the gap between germline ends came to 4 bases. CDR3 loop: CASRENTEAFF. DNA of the CDR3: TGCGCCAGCAGAGAAAACACTGAAGCTTTCTTT.

The genes are TRBV10-3 and TRBJ2-1, with TRBD2 matching 7 bases. The junction had 19 bases not matched to a gene; V was cut back by 10 bases and J by 7 bases. This CDR3 contains 16 residues. Germline CDR1 reads ENHRY; CDR2 reads SYGVKD. This CDR3 reads CATSDSALGLSNEQFF. In DNA form, the CDR3 reads TGTGCCACCTCAGATAGCGCCCTGGGACTATCTAATGAGCAGTTCTTC.

The rearrangement links TRBV15 to TRBJ1-5, with D perhaps TRBD1 (5 bases). Germline CDR1 and CDR2: LNHNV and YYDKDF (reference sequence). V lost 0 bases, J lost 0 bases, and 15 bases lay in between. This CDR3 spans 18 amino acids. CDR3: CATSRERGASYSNQPQHF. The CDR3 DNA reads as TGTGCCACCAGCAGAGAGAGAGGGGCGAGTTATAGCAATCAGCCCCAGCATTTT. The variable domain in full, with the rest retrieved from reference TRBV15 and TRBJ1-5, is DAMVIQNPRYQVTQFGKPVTLSCSQTLNHNVMYWYQQKSSQAPKLLFHYYDKDFNNEADTPDNFQSRRPNTSFCFLDIRSPGLGDTAMYLCATSRERGASYSNQPQHFGDGTRLSIL.

There are a few counts of this clonotype. V and J are TRBV5-6 and TRBJ1-1; TRBD1 agrees at 7 bases. J was trimmed by 4 bases and V by 1 base; bases with no gene match: 7. The CDR3 runs 15 residues. From germline, CDR1 is SGHDT and CDR2 YYEEEE. CDR3 DNA: TGTGCCAGCAGCTTGATTAAGGGGGCGAGCACTGAAGCTTTCTTT. Its protein is CASSLIKGASTEAFF.

This clonotype was seen only a few times. The rearrangement uses TRBV7-9 and TRBJ2-4; D is possibly TRBD1 or TRBD2 (5 bases each). Germline CDR1 reads SEHNR; CDR2 reads FQNEAQ (reference sequence). The CDR3 is made up of 18 amino acids. The V gene lost 5 bases and the J gene lost 0 bases, with 20 bases spanning the gap. CDR3 in DNA: TGTGCCAGCAGCCCCTCGCGGAGGCAGGGTTTAGCCAAAAACATTCAGTACTTC. This gives the protein CASSPSRRQGLAKNIQYF.

This clonotype was observed a single time. The chain uses TRBV5-4 and TRBJ2-1; 12 bases are shared with TRBD1. J was trimmed by 8 bases and V by 4 bases; bases with no gene match: 7. The CDR3 contains 15 residues. The V gene's germline CDR1 is SGHNT and CDR2 YYREEE (reference sequence). The CDR3 nucleotides read TGTGCCAGCAGCACGGGACAGGGGGCTTTTGATGAGCAGTTCTTC. Its translation is CASSTGQGAFDEQFF.

This clonotype was observed at least ten times. The chain joins TRBV11-2 to TRBJ2-2, with D hard to call. The CDR3 is made up of 12 amino acids. Germline-derived CDR1 and CDR2 are SGHAT and FQNNGV. The V and J ends lost 6 bases and 6 bases respectively, with 8 bases between them. The CDR3 spells CASRTLSGELFF. DNA of the CDR3: TGTGCCAGCAGAACTTTGTCCGGGGAGCTGTTTTTT. Using reference TRBV11-2 and TRBJ2-2 for the parts outside the CDR3, the full variable domain is EAGVAQSPRYKIIEKRQSVAFWCNPISGHATLYWYQQILGQGPKLLIQFQNNGVVDDSQLPKDRFSAERLKGVDSTLKIQPAKLEDSAVYLCASRTLSGELFFGEGSRLTVL.

This clonotype was counted between two and nine times. V usage is TRBV6-6 and J usage is TRBJ1-2; D uncertain. Trimming pared 7 bases from V and 8 bases from J, leaving 23 bases between. This CDR3 region has 15 residues. Looked up from germline, CDR1 is MNHNY and CDR2 is SVGAGI (reference sequence). CDR3 sequence (DNA): TGTGCCAGCAAACCTACGGACGAGGGAGGGAGCGGCTACACCTTC. Its protein product is CASKPTDEGGSGYTF.